These 26 T cell receptor beta chains were all obtained from the same sample, sequenced in a study of beta chain features in type 1 diabetes. The investigators reverse transcribed all of the isolated RNA, so they sequenced expressed TCRB transcripts. TCRdb's copy holds only in-frame clones and misses some; the assay was immunoSEQ multiplex PCR. This table has 900,000 or so clones, 15% to 20% appearing once. Input material: naive CD4+ T cells from blood. These receptors all stem from a woman under 30 in good health.

The genes are TRBV19 and TRBJ2-7; TRBD1 agrees at 8 bases. CDR1 is LNHDA and CDR2 is SQIVND in the germline V gene (reference sequence). This CDR3 spans 13 amino acids. The ends lost 8 bases at V and 9 bases at J; junction bases unmatched: 12. The CDR3 DNA sequence: TGTGCCAGTGGAACGACAGGGGCTCTGACGCAGTACTTC. Translated: CASGTTGALTQYF.

The J gene is TRBJ2-1, the V gene TRBV4-1, with TRBD2 identical over 7 bases. CDR3 length: 18 residues. Trimming cost V 1 base and J 9 bases; bases outside gene matches: 18. Germline assignment: CDR1 MGHRA and CDR2 YSYEKL. CDR3 coding DNA: TGCGCCAGCAGCCAAGGTCCCCTAAAGCGGGAATTAGGTCGTGAGCAGTTCTTC. The encoded protein is CASSQGPLKRELGREQFF.

The rearrangement links TRBV21-1 to TRBJ1-5. TRBV21-1 is a known pseudogene. This CDR3 is 14 amino acids long. The CDR3, as DNA: TGTGCCAGCAGAATGGTGCGGATAAATCAGCCCCAGCATTTT. Its translation is CASRMVRINQPQHF.

As regards this clone: At one end, the junction sequence differs from germline, possibly due to a read error. This rearrangement joins TRBV10-3 to TRBJ1-2, with D possibly TRBD1 on 5 matching bases. The CDR3 totals 12 residues. CDR1 is ENHRY, CDR2 SYGVKD, per germline. DNA for the CDR3: TGTGCCAGCAGTACGCCAGGGCGCGGCTACACCTTC. Its translation is CASSTPGRGYTF.

The sample holds a few counts of this clone. The genes are TRBV4-2 and TRBJ2-1; D remains ambiguous. This CDR3 comprises 14 residues. Trimming pared 0 bases from V and 4 bases from J, leaving 7 bases between. CDR1 is LGHNA and CDR2 is YNFKEQ in the germline V gene. CDR3 nucleotides: TGTGCCAGCAGCCAAGATTCCATATACAATGAGCAGTTCTTC. This sequence encodes CASSQDSIYNEQFF.

The gene calls are TRBV7-9 and TRBJ1-5; perhaps TRBD1 as D (6 bases). V shed 5 bases and J shed 6 bases, with 14 bases lying between them. The CDR3 is 14 amino acids. Germline CDR1 SEHNR, CDR2 FQNEAQ (reference sequence). The CDR3 nucleotides read TGTGCCAGCAGCCTACAGGGACCTCGTCAGCCCCAGCATTTT. This sequence encodes CASSLQGPRQPQHF.

The V and J genes are TRBV7-2 and TRBJ2-5; D remains ambiguous. The end of the DNA fits TRBJ2-7 better, so the J call may be wrong. Germline V CDR1 and CDR2: SGHTA, FQGNSA. CDR3 size: 15 residues. CDR3 bases: TGTGCCAGCAGCCCCCGGGTAGGGTCGGCCTACGAGCAGTACTTC. Protein product: CASSPRVGSAYEQYF.

This clone was observed a few times. V and J are TRBV18 and TRBJ2-2; a possible D gene is TRBD1 (6 bases). This CDR3 spans 15 amino acids. Trimming stripped 2 bases from V and 1 base from J, with 8 bases between. Per the germline V gene, CDR1 is KGHSH and CDR2 is LQKENI. DNA for the CDR3: TGTGCCAGCTCACCAGGGGGCTTGAACACCGGGGAGCTGTTTTTT. Encoded protein: CASSPGGLNTGELFF.

The rearrangement links TRBV2 to TRBJ2-1, with TRBD2 as a possible D gene (6 bases). Germline loops: CDR1 SNHLY, CDR2 FYNNEI. Trimming removed 6 bases at V and 3 bases at J, with 15 bases between. There are 15 residues in the CDR3. The CDR3 here is CASRRRSGGYNEQFF. CDR3 nucleotide sequence: TGTGCCAGCAGGAGACGTAGCGGTGGCTACAATGAGCAGTTCTTC.

There are a few counts of this clone. The chain is built from TRBV7-2 and TRBJ2-6; 10 bases agree with TRBD1. Germline V lookup: CDR1 SGHTA, CDR2 FQGNSA. The CDR3 is 18 amino acids. The trim removed 1 base at V and 0 bases at J, leaving 3 bases unmatched. CDR3 residues: CASSLEGTGASGANVLTF. In DNA, the CDR3 is TGTGCCAGCAGCTTAGAAGGGACAGGGGCCTCTGGGGCCAACGTCCTGACTTTC.

This sequence joins TRBV11-2 and TRBJ2-7; 12 bases fit TRBD2. V trimming: 5 bases; J trimming: 3 bases; junction bases outside the gene matches: 5. CDR1 and CDR2 from the germline V gene are SGHAT and FQNNGV. This CDR3 is 15 amino acids long. The CDR3 here is CASSPGLAGRYEQYF. CDR3 DNA sequence: TGTGCCAGCAGCCCCGGACTAGCGGGACGCTACGAGCAGTACTTC.

This clone was found a few times. This sample also contains other DNA sequences that code for the same CDR3. The rearrangement uses TRBV7-6 and TRBJ1-2, with D hard to call. The V gene lost 1 base and the J gene lost 2 bases, with 5 bases spanning the gap. The CDR3 totals 13 residues. Per the germline V gene, CDR1 is SGHVS and CDR2 is FNYEAQ. CDR3 loop: CASSLGGNYGYTF. The CDR3 DNA follows: TGTGCCAGCAGCTTAGGAGGGAACTATGGCTACACCTTC.

The CDR3 DNA reads as TGTGCCAGCAGTTCGCCACAGGTTGGGCAAGAGACCCAGTACTTC. Translating it yields CASSSPQVGQETQYF. The chain employs TRBV28 and TRBJ2-5; D is possibly TRBD1 (5 bases). V was clipped by 4 bases and J by 2 bases, with 14 bases between them. CDR1 is MDHEN and CDR2 is SYDVKM in the germline V gene. This CDR3 has 15 residues.

The CDR3 region has the DNA TGTGCCAGCTCGTTCGGTTCGGTAGAGACCCAGTACTTC. It specifies CASSFGSVETQYF. V usage is TRBV18 and J usage is TRBJ2-5, with no clear D. CDR1 and CDR2 from the germline V gene are KGHSH and LQKENI. This CDR3 is 13 amino acids long. V was shortened by 6 bases and J by 4 bases, with 12 bases between the two germline ends.

This clone was seen just once. V usage is TRBV7-2 and J usage is TRBJ2-1, with D perhaps matching TRBD2 (6 bases). The germline CDR1 and CDR2 sequences are SGHTA and FQGNSA. Trimming left V 3 bases short and J 5 bases short, with 14 bases between. The CDR3 length is 15 residues. The DNA for the CDR3 is TGTGCCAGCAGCTTTGGTTTGCGGGGACACAATGAGCAGTTCTTC. Translated, it gives CASSFGLRGHNEQFF.

The chain has TRBV29-1 and TRBJ2-4, with TRBD2 as a possible D gene (5 bases). In germline, CDR1 is SQVTM, CDR2 ANQGSEA. CDR3 length equals 11 residues. The V gene lost 0 bases and the J gene lost 9 bases, with 6 bases spanning the gap. The CDR3 loop reads CSVEDRGIQYF. The CDR3, as DNA: TGCAGCGTTGAAGATCGGGGCATTCAGTACTTC.

The CDR3 region is CASSYSGGGKNIQYF. CDR3 DNA sequence: TGTGCCAGCAGTTACTCGGGGGGAGGCAAAAACATTCAGTACTTC. The chain joins TRBV6-5 to TRBJ2-4; TRBD2 is a possible D gene (6 bases). This CDR3 region has 15 residues. CDR1 MNHEY and CDR2 SVGAGI come from the germline V gene. Trimming took 0 bases from V and 3 from J, leaving 9 bases between them.

This clone has just a few counts. The chain links TRBV7-6 to TRBJ2-7; TRBD2 aligns across 8 bases. Trimming took 2 bases from V and 3 from J; bases not matched to a gene: 9. The CDR3 spans 16 residues. Germline values: CDR1 SGHVS, CDR2 FNYEAQ. The CDR3 region is CASSLMISSGNYEQYF. CDR3 in DNA: TGTGCCAGCAGCTTAATGATAAGTAGCGGGAACTACGAGCAGTACTTC.

This clone was observed a handful of times. V and J are TRBV18 and TRBJ2-7, with D unclear. Germline V gene sequence: CDR1 KGHSH, CDR2 LQKENI. The ends were cut back, 3 bases at V and 1 base at J, with 16 bases in the middle. The CDR3 totals 16 residues. CDR3 in DNA: TGTGCCAGCTCACCCCAGTCTGTAATACAATCCTACGAGCAGTACTTC. Translated, it gives CASSPQSVIQSYEQYF.

V gene TRBV7-9 combines with J gene TRBJ2-6; no clear D gene. Trimming stripped 1 base from V and 5 bases from J, with 12 bases between. This CDR3 has 16 amino acids. Germline CDR1 SEHNR, CDR2 FQNEAQ (reference sequence). In nucleotides, the CDR3 is TGTGCCAGCAGCTTAGGAGCCCAGAGCTGGGCCAACGTCCTGACTTTC. Protein product: CASSLGAQSWANVLTF.

The table lists this clone with a few counts. The rearrangement links TRBV28 to TRBJ2-3; possible D gene TRBD1, 7 bases. Germline V gene lookup returns CDR1 MDHEN and CDR2 SYDVKM. The CDR3 totals 15 residues. V was pared by 4 bases and J by 1 base, with 12 bases between. CDR3 sequence: CASSSQGGGTDTQYF. CDR3 nucleotides: TGTGCCAGCAGTTCCCAGGGGGGCGGCACAGATACGCAGTATTTT.

The V and J genes are TRBV6-6 and TRBJ1-3; D may be TRBD1 (6 bases). The germline V and J ends were trimmed by 4 bases and 3 bases, with 16 bases remaining between them. Germline CDR1 MNHNY, CDR2 SVGAGI (reference sequence). This CDR3 region has 16 residues. CDR3 region: CASSSRGNLFGNTIYF. The CDR3 DNA is TGTGCCAGCAGTTCCAGGGGAAACCTCTTTGGAAACACCATATATTTT.

The V and J genes are TRBV5-4 and TRBJ2-1; no clear D gene. The CDR3 runs 13 residues. V was trimmed by 4 bases and J by 4 bases, leaving 9 bases between them. Looked up from germline, CDR1 is SGHNT and CDR2 is YYREEE (reference sequence). The CDR3 sequence: CASSPTLYNEQFF. The CDR3 nucleotides are TGTGCCAGCAGCCCCACCCTATACAATGAGCAGTTCTTC.

This chain joins TRBV28 and TRBJ2-1; D possibly matches TRBD1 or TRBD2 (5 bases each). This CDR3 spans 15 amino acids. V shed 6 bases and J shed 9 bases, with 21 bases lying between them. Germline lookup yields CDR1 MDHEN and CDR2 SYDVKM. The CDR3: CASRSSGTIPGEQFF. CDR3 sequence (DNA): TGTGCCAGCAGATCCTCCGGGACCATCCCCGGTGAGCAGTTCTTC.

This clone was detected only a few times. V gene TRBV29-1 combines with J gene TRBJ1-2; a weak D match, TRBD1 (5 bases). The V gene lost 7 bases and the J gene lost 8 bases, with 17 bases spanning the gap. The CDR3 loop spans 12 amino acids. Germline CDR1 and CDR2: SQVTM and ANQGSEA. The CDR3 nucleotides read TGCAGCGCAAGGGGTCCGGAGCCAGGCTACACCTTC. It encodes CSARGPEPGYTF.

This clone occurred a few times. The CDR3 DNA follows: TGTGCCAGCAGCGACAGGGACCCCTATGGCTACACCTTC. Its protein is CASSDRDPYGYTF. The chain recombines TRBV7-9 with TRBJ1-2; 7 positions match TRBD1. V lost 5 bases, J lost 4 bases, and 4 bases stayed unmatched. Germline V gene data show CDR1 as SEHNR and CDR2 as FQNEAQ (reference sequence). CDR3 length: 13 amino acids.